This record looks at one T cell receptor beta chain sequence and its context. Authors' methods: Nucleated cell number was recorded as an estimate derived from reference gene primer amplification. Some clones are missing from TCRdb's copy, which holds only in-frame ones; the method was immunoSEQ multiplex PCR. The D gene and trimming were derived from the DNA, and the V and J assignments and clone size from that table. Of approximately 300,000 clones listed, about 89% were seen once; the top ten hold approximately 5%. This record belongs to a study of blood T cell repertoires in COVID-19. Across the whole study: The origin of the acute and convalescent COVID-19 samples was the United States, Italy and Spain.

Germline CDR1 SGHTA, CDR2 FQGNSA. The CDR3 runs 15 residues. J gave up 0 bases and V 8 bases, and 6 bases lay outside the gene matches. Cohorts were based on clinical histories the participants reported. The sequenced material came from PBMCs or T cells enriched from blood (not recorded which). The rearrangement joins TRBV7-2 to TRBJ2-1, with 8 bases lining up with TRBD2. This clonotype was sampled from a woman in her 30s who had recovered from COVID-19. The chain's CDR3 is CASASRGGSYNEQFF. The CDR3 bases are TGTGCCAGCGCCTCCCGGGGGGGCTCCTACAATGAGCAGTTCTTC.